This T cell receptor (beta chain) was sequenced in a study of blood T cells in healthy people across ages. Sample-barcoded 5' priming and a J-beta primer mix drove a second PCR of 7 to 11 cycles. Each single sample gave us at least 2.5 million CDR3-containing paired-end reads. TCRdb fed the 5' RACE reads into MiXCR, producing one record per CDR3 protein. The data contain roughly 800,000 distinct CDR3 sequences, 58% of them seen just once; the ten biggest clones take up roughly 20%. This clonotype was found a few times. The draw of peripheral blood yielded 8.5 to 10 milliliters from each donor. Between the trimmed V and J ends, which lost 1 base and 5 bases, there was a span of 14 bases. CDR1 is SGHTA, CDR2 FQGNSA, per germline. CDR3 size: 15 residues.

This sequence originates from a man younger than 40 in good health. Sequencing was performed on blood. The chain couples TRBV7-2 to TRBJ1-2; D unclear. The CDR3 protein is CASSLGSLLRYGYTF. The CDR3 DNA sequence: TGTGCCAGCAGCTTAGGGTCGCTCCTACGATATGGCTACACCTTC.